Below are 7 T cell receptor beta chains sequenced from a single sample in a study of cytomegalovirus exposure and HLA in healthy donors. The study ran its PCR with 60 Vbeta and 13 Jbeta primers. Measured with immunoSEQ multiplex PCR; TCRdb has only the in-frame clones, and not every one. The repertoire holds approximately 130,000 clones, with around 85% as singletons. Sequencing input: PBMCs. These receptors all stem from a woman in her 30s in good health and CMV-seropositive.

There are a few counts of this clone. The chain uses TRBV9 and TRBJ1-2, with D tentatively TRBD1 (5 bases). CDR1 is SGDLS and CDR2 is YYNGEE in the germline V gene. The CDR3 runs to 18 residues. Trimming cost V 3 bases and J 4 bases, with 25 bases left between them. As DNA, the CDR3 is TGTGCCAGCAGCGGTTTCTCCCGCAGGGCCCCCAAGGGCTATGGCTACACCTTC. This encodes CASSGFSRRAPKGYGYTF.

A word on this clone: The junction differs from germline at one of its ends, possibly a read error. The V call is TRBV6-1, the J call TRBJ1-5; 8 bases are a match to TRBD1. This CDR3 comprises 19 residues. Germline CDR1 reads MNHNS; CDR2 reads SASEGT. The CDR3 reads CASSETISTPGQGKQPQHF. For the CDR3, the DNA is TGTGCCAGCAGTGAAACAATCTCCACCCCCGGACAGGGCAAACAGCCCCAGCATTTT.

Only one count was recorded for this clone. The chain carries TRBV30 and TRBJ1-2, with 11 bases that match TRBD1. V lost 5 bases and J lost 2; bases outside the gene matches: 4. The V gene's germline CDR1 is GTSNPN and CDR2 SVGIG (reference sequence). CDR3 length equals 14 residues. DNA of the CDR3: TGTGCCTGGGACCGGACAGGGGGCAACTATGGCTACACCTTC. Its protein product is CAWDRTGGNYGYTF.

This chain connects TRBV7-8 to TRBJ1-5; perhaps TRBD1 as D (5 bases). Germline CDR1 SGHVS, CDR2 FQNEAQ. Trimming removed 3 bases at V and 2 bases at J, with 8 bases between. The CDR3 has 14 residues. This CDR3 reads CASSFREGNQPQHF. The DNA for the CDR3 is TGTGCCAGCAGCTTCAGGGAAGGCAATCAGCCCCAGCATTTT.

In this sample, this clone turned up once. The gene calls are TRBV7-9 and TRBJ1-1, with 12 bases aligning to TRBD1. This CDR3 comprises 15 residues. Germline lookup yields CDR1 SEHNR and CDR2 FQNEAQ (reference sequence). J lost 3 bases, V lost 4 bases, and 3 bases had no gene match. The CDR3 DNA sequence: TGTGCCAGCAGCTGGGGACAGGGGGCTGACACTGAAGCTTTCTTT. Its translation: CASSWGQGADTEAFF.

V gene TRBV5-4 combines with J gene TRBJ1-2, with D hard to call. The CDR3 runs 12 residues. Germline CDR1 is SGHNT and CDR2 is YYREEE (reference sequence). Trimming cost V 4 bases and J 3 bases, with 7 bases left between them. CDR3 residues: CASSTQDYGYTF. The CDR3 nucleotides read TGTGCCAGCAGCACACAAGACTATGGCTACACCTTC.

The J gene is TRBJ1-2, the V gene TRBV4-2; D uncertain. The CDR3 covers 13 residues. Germline assignment: CDR1 LGHNA and CDR2 YNFKEQ. V gave up 1 base and J gave up 4 bases, with 7 bases separating them. The CDR3 region has the DNA TGTGCCAGCAGCCAAGCGGGATCCTATGGCTACACCTTC. Translation: CASSQAGSYGYTF.